Each of the 2 T cell receptor beta chains below was sequenced from the same sample in a study of blood T cell repertoires in COVID-19. Produced via immunoSEQ multiplex PCR; TCRdb's table is partial and in-frame only. Among some 46,000 clones, about 70% were seen once, and the ten largest hold approximately 60%. The sample taken for sequencing was peripheral blood. These receptors originate from a man older than 75 with acute or convalescent COVID-19.

This chain uses TRBV2 with TRBJ2-5; TRBD1 agrees at 8 bases. Trimming took 5 bases from V and 4 from J; bases not matched to a gene: 6. The CDR3 has 14 residues. Per the germline V gene, CDR1 is SNHLY and CDR2 is FYNNEI. The CDR3, as DNA: TGTGCCAGCAGTTCCCACAGGGGGGCAGAGACCCAGTACTTC. Amino acids: CASSSHRGAETQYF. Drawing the rest from reference TRBV2 and TRBJ2-5, the complete variable domain is EPEVTQTPSHQVTQMGQEVILRCVPISNHLYFYWYRQILGQKVEFLVSFYNNEISEKSEIFDDQFSVERPDGSNFTLKIRSTKLEDSAMYFCASSSHRGAETQYFGPGTRLLVL.

The chain uses TRBV5-1 and TRBJ2-3, with D perhaps TRBD2 (5 bases). V lost 8 bases, J lost 0 bases, and 13 bases lay in between. This CDR3 is 14 amino acids long. Germline loops: CDR1 SGHRS, CDR2 YFSETQ. The CDR3 region has the DNA TGCGCCAGTGGGATGGACTCAAGCACAGATACGCAGTATTTT. This codes for CASGMDSSTDTQYF.